The source of this T cell receptor beta chain is a study of shared clonotypes between healthy human individuals. Study background: The study used three CD4 naive, three CD4 memory, two CD8 naive and one CD8 memory plate per donor.

This clone was found once. There are 14 residues in the CDR3. Germline values: CDR1 LNHDA, CDR2 SQIVND (reference sequence). Trimming took 6 bases from V and 4 from J, leaving 15 bases between them. Sequencing used immunoSEQ multiplex PCR; TCRdb keeps in-frame clones, though not all of them. The sample lists over a million clones, 75% to 80% seen once, with 0.4% to 0.55% in the top ten. Material: memory CD4+ T cells from PBMCs. Subset: CD45RA-negative fraction. This TCR was sampled from a man aged 18 to 29 in good health. Some clones in this sample may be carry-over from other donors' samples. J is TRBJ1-1 and V is TRBV19, with a tentative D call TRBD1 (6 bases). CDR3 amino acids: CASREGGITTEAFF. CDR3 bases: TGTGCCAGTAGGGAAGGGGGGATCACCACTGAAGCTTTCTTT.